Sequencing of this T cell receptor (beta chain) was carried out in a study of human T cells and chemical hapten exposure. At the level of the study: Alopecia universalis, totalis or areata was present in patients who were mostly female. How much TCR each sample yielded varied, mostly because pooled library volumes differed slightly. Study-wide results and limits: There was alopecia in the donors, so their immune response may differ from that of healthy people.

This clonotype was seen a few times. No antigen is known for it. CDR3 length: 15 amino acids. Germline CDR1 and CDR2: SGHTA and FQGNSA. Trimming cost V 1 base and J 4 bases; bases outside gene matches: 5. MiXCR, run by TCRdb on the RACE reads, gives a single entry per CDR3 protein. In the table there are about 85,000 distinct CDR3 sequences, 8.5% of which are singletons. Time point specified: pre-sensitization, week 0. Regarding treatment: therapeutic diphenylcyclopropenone sensitization with weekly scalp DPC. Source: whole blood, taken in connection with sensitization to the hapten diphenylcyclopropenone (DPC). The receptor comes from a man between 40 and 49 years old with alopecia areata. Some clones in this sample may be carry-over from other donors' samples. This rearrangement joins TRBV7-2 to TRBJ1-1; 8 bases are a match to TRBD1. The CDR3: CASSLVATGGTEAFF. The CDR3 DNA sequence: TGTGCCAGCAGCTTAGTCGCTACAGGGGGCACTGAAGCTTTCTTT.